This entry describes one TCR beta chain. The junction differs from germline at one of its ends, possibly a read error. Other DNA sequences of this sample code for an identical CDR3. The data were taken from a study of cytomegalovirus exposure and HLA in healthy donors. Study in general: Membership in the Caucasian-associated ancestry cluster was found for 81% of nearly 400 genotyped donors.

CDR3 length: 13 amino acids. Germline CDR1 reads SGHAT; CDR2 reads FQNNGV. The PCR ran on 60 Vbeta and 13 Jbeta primers. Method: immunoSEQ multiplex PCR; TCRdb's copy keeps in-frame clones and lacks some. The sample lists 150,000 to 200,000 clones, around 85% occurring once. The chain employs TRBV11-2 and TRBJ2-7; maybe TRBD1 (6 bases). Sample: PBMCs. The receptor was derived from a woman between 45 and 65 years old in good health and CMV-seronegative. This CDR3 reads CASSKTGAYEQYF. Here the CDR3 DNA reads TGCGCCAGCAGCAAGACAGGAGCCTACGAGCAGTACTTC.